This T cell receptor (beta chain) was observed in a study of cytomegalovirus exposure and HLA in healthy donors (dated by TCRdb to 2016 to 2017). A note on the overall study: In an earlier analysis of some 550 of the donors, 250 to 350 Gb of sequence data and 100 million or so unique TCR beta sequences from about 179 million T cells were reported. An early release covering more than 500 HLA-typed donors comprised roughly 300 gigabases of sequencing data and around 85 million unique TCR sequences. Among the roughly 400 genotyped donors, around 79% belonged to the genetic ancestry cluster associated with self-reported Caucasian donors. The study was designed to test whether signatures of past pathogen exposure could be identified by cataloging public T cell receptors. The study profiled the T cell repertoires of about 640 subjects by immunosequencing and related them to cytomegalovirus serostatus. In addition to the first cohort of 666 subjects, a separate validation cohort of 120 different subjects was used. High-throughput TCR immunosequencing, statistical association of individual TCRs with disease status, and machine learning were combined to predict cytomegalovirus infection status. To study patterns of TCR occurrence, a later analysis re-analyzed previously published TCR beta repertoires from around 660 donors and added high-resolution HLA genotyping. Rather than using new phenotypic data, the later analysis identified candidate immune exposures from TCR beta sequences and from how often those sequences occurred across donors. An earlier analysis of some 600 of the donors applied high-throughput TCR beta sequencing to assess whether each TCR beta V gene segment acted as functional or pseudogenic. Alongside the repertoire data, information on donor age, sex, ethnicity and CMV serostatus was compiled. Genome-wide SNP genotypes for about 65% of the 666 donors were used in a later genetic analysis, which treated that subset as a discovery cohort. Every discovery cohort repertoire had been produced on one sequencing platform. HLA typing covered class I and class II loci at four-digit resolution. Typing coverage varied by locus: roughly 620-640 donors for A, B, C, DRB1 and DQB1; about 520 for DQA1; around 610 for DPA1; approximately 490 for DPB1. Because of strong linkage in the cohort, 5 or 6 DR-DQ haplotypes were treated as single units for association and clustering. Among 350 to 400 genotyped donors of the cohort, an average of 235,054 unique TCR beta nucleotide sequences were sequenced per donor, about a sixth of them non-productive. General conclusions and limits of the study: A further reported finding was that TCR beta sequences accurately predicted the HLA-A and HLA-B alleles for most subjects in the first cohort. The study gave a list of under 200 TCR beta chains associated with cytomegalovirus. In a later analysis, HLA-associated TCR beta chains showed more clonal expansion and lower generation probabilities than non-associated chains that were equally common. Cytomegalovirus status was reported to be diagnosed by the classifier with high specificity and sensitivity in both the original and validation cohorts. A later genetic analysis associated a missense DCLRE1C variant with V-gene and J-gene trimming of TCR beta chains, and an independent cohort replicated the association. HLA typing was unavailable for some donors at each locus, so association tests used only the typed subset. A later analysis found that TCR association rates varied across HLA loci, with DRB1 alleles showing the most associated TCRs and HLA-C alleles the fewest. Most TCR sequences were observed very rarely across donors, whereas some public TCRs were present in many individuals. A later analysis found that most CMV-associated TCR beta chains appeared HLA-restricted, with HLA associations seemingly driven largely by CMV exposure. The only immune exposure information available for the cohort was CMV serostatus. Correlated functional status among segregating V segments might reflect linkage disequilibrium, but an unknown experimental factor could not be ruled out. A later analysis reported that several top co-occurrence clusters appeared linked to parvovirus B19, influenza, CMV and Epstein-Barr virus. The authors suggested that the approach could potentially be extended to other disease states and immunological phenotypes. In this cohort, only TCR beta chains were sequenced, and detectable features were limited by the absence of alpha or paired-chain data. Specific HLA alleles were associated with more than 15,000 TCR beta sequences at a false discovery rate of 0.05 in a later analysis. A cluster of highly shared sequence variants was judged likely to be a technical artifact of the sequencing pipeline. Presence/absence analyses assumed roughly uniform sequencing depth across donors, an assumption that may not hold. When HLA alleles, especially DR and DQ, strongly co-occurred, attributing TCR associations to individual alleles was difficult. In an earlier analysis of some 550 of the donors, most TCR beta V segments were observed in productive rearrangements about 87% or about 30% of the time, broadly matching IMGT annotations. Three of the identified cytomegalovirus-associated TCR beta chains were confirmed in vitro to be specific for cytomegalovirus antigens. In a later genetic analysis, fewer N-insertions in productive TCRs were reported among donors in an Asian-associated ancestry cluster than the roughly 710-donor mean. Because counts were too low, fewer than 20 rarely observed V segments, including chromosome 9 orphons, were excluded from the earlier analysis of 587 of the donors. The 87-base-pair reads could not distinguish some IMGT-functional V segments, including TRBV6-2 and TRBV6-3, so those segments were excluded.

A word on this clone: The antigen it binds to is not known. Base-call qualities are not available, and no considerably larger clone is one nucleotide away.

Trimming removed 4 bases from V and 2 bases from J; the gene matches leave 5 bases unexplained. CDR1 and CDR2 (LGHNA, YSLEER) derive from the germline V gene. The CDR3, from cysteine to phenylalanine, totals 14 residues. CDR3 DNA only is kept here, 42 bases in frame from base 1. Library preparation employed the immunoSEQ multiplex PCR assay. For the multiplex PCR, a mixture combining 60 forward primers for TCR Vbeta segments and 13 reverse primers for TCR Jbeta segments was used. The CDR3 region of rearranged TCR beta genes was amplified from genomic DNA by a multiplex PCR assay. The Illumina HiSeq System was used to sequence the amplified TCR beta libraries as 87-base-pair reads. The authors' analysis ran thus. A later analysis counted about 80 million unique TCR beta chains across the 690 or so repertoires, and around 12 million of these chains were shared by at least two donors. A nearest-neighbor algorithm error-corrected the raw reads and collapsed the reads into unique sequences, merging closely related sequences to remove PCR and sequencing errors. To assign V, D and J gene segments, CDR3 sequences were aligned to IMGT reference sequences. For a sequence to be retained, at least a six-nucleotide match to both a V gene segment and a J gene segment was required. Rearrangements were classified as productive when the CDR3 lacked stop codons and remained in frame with V and J, and all other rearrangements were classified as non-productive. Following IMGT convention, CDR3 was defined as the stretch from the second conserved V-encoded cysteine to the conserved J-encoded phenylalanine. The earlier analysis of a few hundred of the donors excluded sequences that lacked an unambiguous match to a single V gene segment. An earlier analysis of some 610 of the donors called V segments functional above 56.7% productive rearrangements and segregating when the between-donor standard deviation exceeded 5%. A statistical classification framework was built to diagnose cytomegalovirus status from the catalog of TCR beta chain sequences. In a later analysis, TCR nucleotide sequences were compared against IMGT/GENE-DB human TR gene sequences so that V and J genes could be assigned. Using the TCRdist pipeline, a later analysis assigned CDR3 sequences along with most-parsimonious VDJ recombination scenarios. In a later analysis, each TCR beta chain was defined by its CDR3 amino acid sequence together with its V-gene family, and reads without a unique V-gene family were excluded. To address suspected cross-contamination and a sequencing artifact, a later analysis removed over 500 highly shared, low-generation-probability nucleotide sequences. A later analysis calculated a clonal expansion index for each public chain from normalized within-repertoire ranks of inferred template counts. In a later analysis, generation probabilities were computed with a VDJ recombination model fitted to out-of-frame rearrangements, and the resulting probabilities were checked against IGoR. A later analysis scored TCR-TCR, TCR-HLA and TCR-CMV co-occurrence with hypergeometric tests, applying a repertoire-size bias correction to TCR pairs. False discovery rates were estimated in a later analysis by permuting HLA or CMV assignments 20 times. In a later analysis, co-occurring TCRs were grouped using DBSCAN, and TCRdist sequence similarity was added for clustering within HLA-allele-positive subsets. Repertoires with fewer than 30,000 or more than 120,000 public chains were left out of co-occurrence clustering, as were five repertoires with anomalous nucleotide sharing. This is the immuneACCESS table as TCRdb keeps it, with only in-frame sequences that have V and J called. A part of the clones is gone; compared with another copy, unresolved V genes explain less than half, and the rest is unexplained. The V and J calls and clone size were taken over from that table, and D and trimming were inferred from the DNA. A total of around 120,000 clones appear in this sample, approximately 84% of them only once. About 2.5% of the sample is taken by the ten largest.

The cohort comprised some 700 healthy bone marrow donors. All cohort members were sampled while nominally healthy, although unrecorded immune exposures were likely present. The donor tested CMV seronegative and was one of the 352 seronegative cohort members. A peripheral blood sample was provided by each donor, and peripheral blood mononuclear cells were used for TCR beta sequencing. Genomic DNA was extracted from the blood cell samples with the Qiagen DNeasy Blood Extraction Kit. Source material: PBMCs. Recombination linked TRBV4-3 to TRBJ2-7; a stretch of 7 junction bases matches TRBD2. The TCR originated in a boy between 2 and 10 years old in good health and CMV-seronegative. The nucleotides are TGCGCCAGCAGCCCAGGCGGGGGTACCTACGAGCAGTACTTC. The encoded protein is CASSPGGGTYEQYF.